These T cell receptor beta chains were read from a single sample in a study of T cell repertoires in cytomegalovirus infection. TCRdb called the reads again in MiXCR, with one record for every CDR3 protein. Altogether around 740,000 distinct CDR3 sequences are present, under 40% being singletons, with the ten largest covering around 2.8%. What was sequenced was PBMCs. The origin of the receptors is a human donor in good health (CMV status not recorded). Some clones in this sample may be carry-over from other donors' samples. The CDR3 runs from the conserved cysteine through the conserved F or W. D genes are given only for firm matches. The size entry is marked missing in some rows and otherwise reads once, few, many or a size class.

v_call	j_call	clone_size	d_call	cdr3_aa	cdr3_nt
TRBV10-3	TRBJ2-7	NA	NA	CAIRERQDSYEQYF	TGTGCCATCAGGGAACGACAGGACTCCTACGAGCAGTACTTC
TRBV19	TRBJ1-1	few	NA	CASSLGGAGMNTEAFF	TGTGCCAGTAGTCTAGGAGGGGCGGGGATGAACACTGAAGCTTTCTTT
TRBV28	TRBJ1-2	NA	NA	CASSFDSAHGYTF	TGTGCCAGCAGTTTCGACAGTGCCCATGGCTACACCTTC
TRBV24-1	TRBJ2-3	NA	TRBD1	CATSRRDRHTDTQYF	TGTGCCACCAGTCGACGGGACAGGCACACAGATACGCAGTATTTT
TRBV7-9	TRBJ2-4	NA	TRBD2	CASSLDRPSGDIQYF	TGTGCCAGCAGCTTAGATCGGCCCAGCGGGGACATTCAGTACTTC
TRBV7-6	TRBJ2-1	NA	NA	CASSLEDFLDSYFHNEQFF	TGTGCCAGCAGCTTAGAAGACTTCCTGGACAGCTATTTTCACAATGAGCAGTTCTTC
TRBV12-3/TRBV12-4	TRBJ1-2	NA	NA	CASSFQPAGGYTF	TGTGCCAGCAGTTTCCAGCCCGCCGGGGGCTACACCTTC
TRBV3-1	TRBJ2-5	NA	NA	CASSHPWAMRETQYF	TGTGCCAGCAGCCACCCCTGGGCCATGAGGGAGACCCAGTACTTC
TRBV4-1	TRBJ2-3	once	TRBD1	CSSSRQGQGADTQYF	TGCTCCAGCAGCCGACAGGGACAGGGAGCAGATACGCAGTATTTT
TRBV28	TRBJ1-5	many	NA	CASSLNQASQHF	TGTGCCAGCAGTTTAAATCAGGCGAGCCAGCATTTT
TRBV29-1	TRBJ1-1	NA	NA	CSVGSTEAFF	TGCAGCGTTGGTAGCACTGAAGCTTTCTTT
TRBV11-1	TRBJ2-3	NA	NA	CASSPIRGETDTQYF	TGTGCCAGCAGCCCGATCAGGGGGGAAACAGATACGCAGTATTTT
TRBV20-1	TRBJ1-1	few	TRBD1	CSAGGQGRAFF	TGCAGTGCTGGGGGACAGGGACGGGCTTTCTTT
TRBV7-6	TRBJ1-4	NA	NA	CASSLVTGKGEKLFF	TGTGCCAGCAGCTTAGTGACGGGGAAGGGTGAAAAACTGTTTTTT
TRBV7-4	TRBJ1-6	few	TRBD1	CASSERGQGSSPLHF	TGTGCCAGCAGCGAGAGGGGACAGGGAAGTTCACCCCTCCACTTT
TRBV29-1	TRBJ1-1	NA	TRBD1	CSAEWTGMNTEAFF	TGCAGCGCCGAATGGACAGGGATGAACACTGAAGCTTTCTTT
TRBV12-5	TRBJ2-1	NA	NA	CASAPQTGTYYNEQFF	TGTGCTAGTGCTCCTCAAACCGGGACGTATTACAATGAGCAGTTCTTC
TRBV6-1	TRBJ1-5	NA	NA	CASSSLGGSQPQHF	TGTGCCAGCAGTTCCCTAGGGGGTAGCCAGCCCCAGCATTTT
TRBV5-6	TRBJ1-5	NA	TRBD1	CASSLTGANQPQHF	TGTGCCAGCAGCCTGACAGGGGCCAATCAGCCCCAGCATTTT
TRBV12-3/TRBV12-4	TRBJ1-5	few	NA	CASSGAGTLNQPQHF	TGTGCCAGCAGTGGAGCCGGGACGTTAAATCAGCCCCAGCATTTT
TRBV4-1	TRBJ2-7	NA	TRBD1	CASSPRQGAYEQYF	TGCGCCAGCAGCCCTAGACAGGGGGCCTACGAGCAGTACTTC
TRBV18	TRBJ2-5	NA	NA	CASSPLSSVQETQYF	TGTGCCAGCTCACCACTATCTAGCGTCCAAGAGACCCAGTACTTC